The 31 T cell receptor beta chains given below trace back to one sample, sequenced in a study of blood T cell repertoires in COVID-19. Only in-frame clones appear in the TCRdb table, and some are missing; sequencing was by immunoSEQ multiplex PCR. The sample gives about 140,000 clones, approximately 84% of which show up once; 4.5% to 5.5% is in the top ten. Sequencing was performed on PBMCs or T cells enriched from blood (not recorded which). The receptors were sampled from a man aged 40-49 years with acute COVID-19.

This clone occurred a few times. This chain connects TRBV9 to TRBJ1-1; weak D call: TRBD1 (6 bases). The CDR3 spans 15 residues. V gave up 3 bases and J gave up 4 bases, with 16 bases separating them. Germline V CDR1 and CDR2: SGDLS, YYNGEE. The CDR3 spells CASSEGHRAGTEAFF. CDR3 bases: TGTGCCAGCAGCGAAGGACACAGGGCGGGCACTGAAGCTTTCTTT.

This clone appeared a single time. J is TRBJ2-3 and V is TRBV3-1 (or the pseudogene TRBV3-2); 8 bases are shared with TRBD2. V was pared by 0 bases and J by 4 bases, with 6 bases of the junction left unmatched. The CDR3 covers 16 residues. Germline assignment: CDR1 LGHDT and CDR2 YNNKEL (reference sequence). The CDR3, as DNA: TGTGCCAGCAGCCAAGAGTCGGGAGGGCCCTCAGATACGCAGTATTTT. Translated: CASSQESGGPSDTQYF.

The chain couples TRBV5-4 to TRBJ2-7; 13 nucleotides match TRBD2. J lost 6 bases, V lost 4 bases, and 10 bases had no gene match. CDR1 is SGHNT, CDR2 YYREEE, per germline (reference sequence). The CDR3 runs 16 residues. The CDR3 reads CASSPGTSGTTREQYF. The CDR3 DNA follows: TGTGCCAGCAGCCCTGGGACTAGCGGGACCACTCGCGAGCAGTACTTC.

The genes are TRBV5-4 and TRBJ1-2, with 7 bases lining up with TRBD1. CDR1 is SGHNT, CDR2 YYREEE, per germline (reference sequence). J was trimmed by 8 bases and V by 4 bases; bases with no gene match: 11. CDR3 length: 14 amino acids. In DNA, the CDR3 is TGTGCCAGCAGCCGAACAGGGGACCTAGGCGGCTACACCTTC. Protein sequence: CASSRTGDLGGYTF.

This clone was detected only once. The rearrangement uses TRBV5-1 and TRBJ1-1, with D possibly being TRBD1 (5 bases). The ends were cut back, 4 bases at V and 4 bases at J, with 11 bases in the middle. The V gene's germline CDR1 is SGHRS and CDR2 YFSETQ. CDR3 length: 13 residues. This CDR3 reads CASSARGGTEAFF. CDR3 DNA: TGCGCCAGCAGCGCACGGGGGGGCACTGAAGCTTTCTTT.

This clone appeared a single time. CDR3 amino acids: CASSQPGTGGNEQFF. The DNA for the CDR3 is TGTGCCAGCAGCCAGCCCGGGACAGGGGGCAATGAGCAGTTCTTC. The J gene is TRBJ2-1, the V gene TRBV3-1 (or the pseudogene TRBV3-2), with 11 positions matching TRBD1. Germline CDR1 and CDR2: LGHDT and YNNKEL (reference sequence). Trimming took 3 bases from V and 6 from J; bases not matched to a gene: 4. CDR3 length equals 15 residues.

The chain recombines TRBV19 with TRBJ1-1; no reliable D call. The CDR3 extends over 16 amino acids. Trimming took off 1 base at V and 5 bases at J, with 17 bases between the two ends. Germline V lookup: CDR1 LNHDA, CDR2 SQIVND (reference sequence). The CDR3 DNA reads TGTGCCAGTAGTATAGTCCTGGGCGAACAGAAGACTGAAGCTTTCTTT. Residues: CASSIVLGEQKTEAFF.

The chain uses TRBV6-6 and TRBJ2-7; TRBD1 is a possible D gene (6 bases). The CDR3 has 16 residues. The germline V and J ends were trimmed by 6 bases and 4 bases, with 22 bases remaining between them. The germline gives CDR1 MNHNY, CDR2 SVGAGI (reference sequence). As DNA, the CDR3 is TGTGCCAGCAGCCGCGTAGCAGGACAGCTCAATTACGAGCAGTACTTC. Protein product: CASSRVAGQLNYEQYF.

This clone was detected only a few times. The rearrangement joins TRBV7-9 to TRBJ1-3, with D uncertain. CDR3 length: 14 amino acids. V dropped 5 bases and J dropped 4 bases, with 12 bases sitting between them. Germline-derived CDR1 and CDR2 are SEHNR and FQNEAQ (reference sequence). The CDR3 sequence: CASSLTAAGNTIYF. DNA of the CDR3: TGTGCCAGCAGCCTAACCGCTGCGGGAAACACCATATATTTT.

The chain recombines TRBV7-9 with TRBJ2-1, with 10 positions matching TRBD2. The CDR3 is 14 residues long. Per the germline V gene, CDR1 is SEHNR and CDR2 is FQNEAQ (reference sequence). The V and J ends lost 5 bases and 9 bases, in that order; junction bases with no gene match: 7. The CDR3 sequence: CASSPLAGDGEQFF. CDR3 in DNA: TGTGCCAGCAGCCCCCTAGCGGGAGACGGTGAGCAGTTCTTC.

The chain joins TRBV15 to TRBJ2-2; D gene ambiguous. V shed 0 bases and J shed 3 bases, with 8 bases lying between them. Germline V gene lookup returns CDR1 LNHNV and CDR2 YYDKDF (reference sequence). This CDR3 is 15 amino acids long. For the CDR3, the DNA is TGTGCCACCAGCAGAGATTTGGCAGACACCGGGGAGCTGTTTTTT. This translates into CATSRDLADTGELFF.

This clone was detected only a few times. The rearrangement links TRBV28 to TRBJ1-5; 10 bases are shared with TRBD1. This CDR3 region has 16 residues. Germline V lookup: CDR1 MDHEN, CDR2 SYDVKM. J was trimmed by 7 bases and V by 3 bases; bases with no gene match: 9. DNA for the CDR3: TGTGCCAGCAGTTTCGGGACAGGGGTCAGTTGGCAGCCCCAGCATTTT. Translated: CASSFGTGVSWQPQHF. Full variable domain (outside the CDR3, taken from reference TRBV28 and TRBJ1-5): DVKVTQSSRYLVKRTGEKVFLECVQDMDHENMFWYRQDPGLGLRLIYFSYDVKMKEKGDIPEGYSVSREKKERFSLILESASTNQTSMYLCASSFGTGVSWQPQHFGDGTRLSIL.

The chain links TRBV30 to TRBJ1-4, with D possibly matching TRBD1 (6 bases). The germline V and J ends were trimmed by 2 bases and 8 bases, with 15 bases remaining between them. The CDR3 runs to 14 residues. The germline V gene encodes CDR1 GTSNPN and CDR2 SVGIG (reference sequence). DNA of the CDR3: TGTGCCTGGAGTACACAGGGAAGGGGAGAAAAACTGTTTTTT. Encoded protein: CAWSTQGRGEKLFF.

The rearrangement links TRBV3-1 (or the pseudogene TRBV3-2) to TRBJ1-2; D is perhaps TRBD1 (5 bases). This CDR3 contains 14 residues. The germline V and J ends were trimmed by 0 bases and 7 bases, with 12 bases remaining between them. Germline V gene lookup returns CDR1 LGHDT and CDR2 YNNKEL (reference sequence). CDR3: CASSQEGGIGGYTF. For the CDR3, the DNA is TGTGCCAGCAGCCAAGAGGGGGGGATAGGTGGCTACACCTTC.

The CDR3: CASSLGGGGRSFGGELFF. CDR3 nucleotides: TGTGCCAGCAGCCTGGGGGGTGGCGGGAGGTCCTTCGGCGGGGAGCTGTTTTTT. The V gene is TRBV5-4, the J gene TRBJ2-2, with 8 bases lining up with TRBD2. There are 18 residues in the CDR3. V was clipped by 4 bases and J by 7 bases; unmatched bases: 18. From germline, CDR1 is SGHNT and CDR2 YYREEE (reference sequence).

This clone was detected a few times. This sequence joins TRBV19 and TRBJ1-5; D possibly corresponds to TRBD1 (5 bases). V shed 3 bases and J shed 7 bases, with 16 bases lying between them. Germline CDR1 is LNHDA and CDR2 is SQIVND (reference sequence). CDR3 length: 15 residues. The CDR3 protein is CASSIGSGGRQPQHF. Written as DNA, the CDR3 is TGTGCCAGTAGTATCGGATCGGGGGGGAGGCAGCCCCAGCATTTT. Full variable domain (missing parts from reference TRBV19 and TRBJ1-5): DGGITQSPKYLFRKEGQNVTLSCEQNLNHDAMYWYRQDPGQGLRLIYYSQIVNDFQKGDIAEGYSVSREKKESFPLTVTSAQKNPTAFYLCASSIGSGGRQPQHFGDGTRLSIL.

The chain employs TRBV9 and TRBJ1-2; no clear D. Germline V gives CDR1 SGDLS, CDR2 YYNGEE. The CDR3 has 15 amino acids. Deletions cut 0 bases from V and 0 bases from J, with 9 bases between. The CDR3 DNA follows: TGTGCCAGCAGCGTAGTAGACAACCCTAACTATGGCTACACCTTC. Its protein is CASSVVDNPNYGYTF.

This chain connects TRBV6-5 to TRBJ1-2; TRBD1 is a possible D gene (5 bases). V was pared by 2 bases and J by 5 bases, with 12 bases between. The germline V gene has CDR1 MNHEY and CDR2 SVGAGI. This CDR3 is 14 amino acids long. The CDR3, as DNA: TGTGCCAGCAGTTACCAGGGATTGGAGTATGGCTACACCTTC. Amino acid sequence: CASSYQGLEYGYTF.

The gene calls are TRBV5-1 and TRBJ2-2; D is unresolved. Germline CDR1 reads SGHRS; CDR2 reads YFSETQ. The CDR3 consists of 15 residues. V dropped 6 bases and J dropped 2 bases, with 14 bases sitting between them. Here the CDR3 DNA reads TGCGCCAGCACAGAACAGAATTTAAACACCGGGGAGCTGTTTTTT. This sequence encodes CASTEQNLNTGELFF.

The CDR3 spells CASRNTPGTGNYGYTF. The CDR3 bases are TGTGCCAGCAGGAACACGCCCGGGACAGGGAACTATGGCTACACCTTC. This chain connects TRBV28 to TRBJ1-2, with 9 nucleotides matching TRBD1. The germline gives CDR1 MDHEN, CDR2 SYDVKM. V was pared by 6 bases and J by 2 bases, with 10 bases of the junction left unmatched. The CDR3 length is 16 residues.

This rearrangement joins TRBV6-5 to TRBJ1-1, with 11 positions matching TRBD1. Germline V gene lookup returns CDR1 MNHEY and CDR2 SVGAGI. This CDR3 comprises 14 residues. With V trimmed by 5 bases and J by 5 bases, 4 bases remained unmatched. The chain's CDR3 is CASSRGQGVTEAFF. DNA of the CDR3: TGTGCCAGCAGTAGGGGACAGGGGGTAACTGAAGCTTTCTTT.

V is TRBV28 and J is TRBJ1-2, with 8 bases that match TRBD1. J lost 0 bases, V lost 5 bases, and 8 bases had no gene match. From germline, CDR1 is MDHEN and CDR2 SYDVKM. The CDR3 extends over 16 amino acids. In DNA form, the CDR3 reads TGTGCCAGCAGTCAAACTACGACAGGGGCTAACTATGGCTACACCTTC. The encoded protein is CASSQTTTGANYGYTF.

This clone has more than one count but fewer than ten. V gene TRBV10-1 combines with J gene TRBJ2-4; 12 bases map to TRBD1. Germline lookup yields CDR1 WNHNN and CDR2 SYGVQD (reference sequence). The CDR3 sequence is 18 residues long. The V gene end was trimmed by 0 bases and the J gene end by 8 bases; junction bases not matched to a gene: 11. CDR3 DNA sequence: TGCGCCAGCAGTGAGTCGATCAGGGACAGGGGGCGTCGGGACATTCAGTACTTC. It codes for CASSESIRDRGRRDIQYF.

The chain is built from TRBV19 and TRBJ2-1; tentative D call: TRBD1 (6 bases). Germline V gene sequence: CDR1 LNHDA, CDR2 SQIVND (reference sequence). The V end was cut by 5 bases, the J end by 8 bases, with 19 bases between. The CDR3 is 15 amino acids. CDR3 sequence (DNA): TGTGCCAGTAGTTTGTCCGGTGTAGGGGGAGATGAGCAGTTCTTC. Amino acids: CASSLSGVGGDEQFF.

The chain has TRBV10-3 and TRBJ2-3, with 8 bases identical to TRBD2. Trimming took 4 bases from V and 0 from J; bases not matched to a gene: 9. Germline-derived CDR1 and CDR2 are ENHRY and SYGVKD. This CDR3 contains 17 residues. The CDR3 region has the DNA TGTGCCATCAGTGCCCTGGGGACTAGGGGTAGCACAGATACGCAGTATTTT. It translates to CAISALGTRGSTDTQYF.

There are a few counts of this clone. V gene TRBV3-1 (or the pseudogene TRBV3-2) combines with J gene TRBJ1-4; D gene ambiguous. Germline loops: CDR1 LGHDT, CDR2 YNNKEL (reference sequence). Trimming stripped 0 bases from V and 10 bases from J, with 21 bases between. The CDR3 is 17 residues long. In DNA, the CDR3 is TGTGCCAGCAGCCAAGACCTTAGCACGGACTTAGGAAGAAAACTGTTTTTT. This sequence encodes CASSQDLSTDLGRKLFF.

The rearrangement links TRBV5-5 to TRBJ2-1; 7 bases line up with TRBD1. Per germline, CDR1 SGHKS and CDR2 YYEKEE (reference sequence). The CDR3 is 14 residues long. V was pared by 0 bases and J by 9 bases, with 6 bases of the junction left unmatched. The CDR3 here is CASSLVGQSPEQFF. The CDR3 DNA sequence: TGTGCCAGCAGCTTGGTGGGACAGTCCCCTGAGCAGTTCTTC.

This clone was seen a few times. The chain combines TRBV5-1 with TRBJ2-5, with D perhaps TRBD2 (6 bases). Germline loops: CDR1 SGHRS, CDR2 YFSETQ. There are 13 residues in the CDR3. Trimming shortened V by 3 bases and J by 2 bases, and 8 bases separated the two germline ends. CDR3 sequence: CASSSREQETQYF. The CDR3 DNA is TGCGCCAGCAGCTCCCGGGAGCAAGAGACCCAGTACTTC.

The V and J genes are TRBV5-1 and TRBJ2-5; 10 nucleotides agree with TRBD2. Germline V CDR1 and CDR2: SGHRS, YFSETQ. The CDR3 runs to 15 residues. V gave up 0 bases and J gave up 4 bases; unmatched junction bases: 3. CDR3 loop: CASSLASGSGETQYF. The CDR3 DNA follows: TGCGCCAGCAGCTTGGCTAGCGGGAGCGGAGAGACCCAGTACTTC. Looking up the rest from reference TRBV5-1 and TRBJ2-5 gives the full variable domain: KAGVTQTPRYLIKTRGQQVTLSCSPISGHRSVSWYQQTPGQGLQFLFEYFSETQRNKGNFPGRFSGRQFSNSRSEMNVSTLELGDSALYLCASSLASGSGETQYFGPGTRLLVL.

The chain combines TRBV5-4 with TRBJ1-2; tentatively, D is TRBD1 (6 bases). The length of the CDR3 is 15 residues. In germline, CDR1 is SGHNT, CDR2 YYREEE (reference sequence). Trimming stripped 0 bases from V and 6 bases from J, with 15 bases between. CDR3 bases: TGTGCCAGCAGCTTGGTTCAGGGGCAGAGTGATGGCTACACCTTC. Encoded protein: CASSLVQGQSDGYTF.

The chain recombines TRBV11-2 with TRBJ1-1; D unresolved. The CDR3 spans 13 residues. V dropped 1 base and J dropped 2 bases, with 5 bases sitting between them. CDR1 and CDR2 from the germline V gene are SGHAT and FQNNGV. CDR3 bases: TGTGCCAGCAGCTTAGGACATAACACTGAAGCTTTCTTT. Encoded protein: CASSLGHNTEAFF.